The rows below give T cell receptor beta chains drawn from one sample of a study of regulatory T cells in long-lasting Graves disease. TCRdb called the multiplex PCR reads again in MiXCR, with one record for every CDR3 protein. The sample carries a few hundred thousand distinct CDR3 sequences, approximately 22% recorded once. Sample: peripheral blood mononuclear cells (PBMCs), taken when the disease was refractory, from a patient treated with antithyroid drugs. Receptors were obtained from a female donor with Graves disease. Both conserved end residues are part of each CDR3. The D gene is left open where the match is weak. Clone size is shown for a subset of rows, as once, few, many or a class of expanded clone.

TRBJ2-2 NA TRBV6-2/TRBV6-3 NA CASREQGSGELFF TGTGCCAGCAGAGAGCAAGGGAGCGGGGAGCTGTTTTTT
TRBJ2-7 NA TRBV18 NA CASPRVDSSYEQYF TGTGCCAGCCCAAGAGTGGACAGCTCCTACGAGCAGTACTTC
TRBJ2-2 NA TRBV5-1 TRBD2 CASIRPGREDTGELFF TGCGCCAGCATAAGGCCCGGGCGGGAGGACACCGGGGAGCTGTTTTTT
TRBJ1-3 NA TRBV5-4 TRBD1 CASADGQAGNTIYF TGTGCCAGTGCGGATGGACAGGCTGGAAACACCATATATTTT
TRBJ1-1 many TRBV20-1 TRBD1 CSADRDRGTEAFF TGCAGTGCTGACCGGGACAGGGGCACTGAAGCTTTCTTT
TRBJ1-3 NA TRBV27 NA CANQNPGHPSSGNTIYF TGTGCCAACCAAAATCCGGGACATCCGAGCTCTGGAAACACCATATATTTT
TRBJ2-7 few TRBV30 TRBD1 CAWGKNRGMYEQYF TGTGCCTGGGGTAAAAACAGGGGTATGTACGAGCAGTACTTC
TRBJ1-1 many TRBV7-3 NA CASSLNGPSNTEAFF TGTGCCAGCAGCTTAAACGGACCCAGCAACACTGAAGCTTTCTTT
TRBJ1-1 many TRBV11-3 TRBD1 CASSLDRGDTEAFF TGTGCCAGCAGCTTAGACAGGGGGGACACTGAAGCTTTCTTT
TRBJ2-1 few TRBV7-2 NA CASSPISGSGWQFF TGTGCCAGCAGCCCAATAAGTGGTAGTGGATGGCAGTTCTTC
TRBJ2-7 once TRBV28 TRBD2 CASSREGGGGEQYF TGTGCCAGCAGTCGCGAGGGCGGGGGGGGAGAGCAGTACTTC
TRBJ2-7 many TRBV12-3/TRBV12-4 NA CASRGPSKPYEQYF TGTGCCAGCAGGGGACCTTCCAAACCCTACGAGCAGTACTTC
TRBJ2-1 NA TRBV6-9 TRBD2 CASSWGLGTSGVRSYNEQFF TGTGCCAGCAGTTGGGGCCTAGGGACTAGCGGGGTCCGCTCCTACAATGAGCAGTTCTTC
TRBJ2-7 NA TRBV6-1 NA CASSQFLEQYF TGTGCCAGCAGCCAATTTCTCGAGCAGTACTTC
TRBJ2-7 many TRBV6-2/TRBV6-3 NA CASRVSASSYEQYF TGTGCCAGCCGTGTCTCGGCTAGCTCCTACGAGCAGTACTTC
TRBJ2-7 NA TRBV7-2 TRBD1 CASSYGQDEQYF TGTGCCAGCAGCTACGGACAGGACGAGCAGTACTTC
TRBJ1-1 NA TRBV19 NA CASSIVWGETEAFF TGTGCCAGTAGTATTGTTTGGGGGGAGACTGAAGCTTTCTTT
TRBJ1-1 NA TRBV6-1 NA CASNPNTEAFF TGTGCCAGCAACCCGAACACTGAAGCTTTCTTT
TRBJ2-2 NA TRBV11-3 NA CASSLSVRGLKNTGELFF TGTGCCAGCAGCTTGAGTGTCCGGGGTCTCAAGAACACCGGGGAGCTGTTTTTT
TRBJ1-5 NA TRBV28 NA CASSPKTAYSNQPQHF TGTGCCAGCAGCCCAAAAACGGCCTATAGCAATCAGCCCCAGCATTTT
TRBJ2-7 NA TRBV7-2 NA CASRPQGNNEQYF TGTGCCAGCAGACCACAGGGAAATAACGAGCAGTACTTC
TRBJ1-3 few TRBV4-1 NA CASSQDGVAGNTIYF TGCGCCAGCAGCCAAGACGGGGTAGCCGGAAACACCATATATTTT
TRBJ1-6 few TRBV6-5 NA CASSYTDSFNSPLHF TGTGCCAGCAGTTACACTGACAGCTTTAATTCACCCCTCCACTTT
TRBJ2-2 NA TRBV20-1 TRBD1 CSVTDRGSGELFF TGCAGTGTCACGGACAGGGGGAGCGGGGAGCTGTTTTTT
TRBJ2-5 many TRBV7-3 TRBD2 CASSPGLAMVGGETQYF TGTGCCAGCAGCCCGGGACTAGCGATGGTCGGGGGGGAGACCCAGTACTTC
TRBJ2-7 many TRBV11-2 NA CASSLDPGVWYEQYF TGTGCCAGCAGCTTAGATCCTGGTGTGTGGTACGAGCAGTACTTC
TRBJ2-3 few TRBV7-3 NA CASSLSPSSDTQYF TGTGCCAGCAGCTTATCCCCTAGCTCGGATACGCAGTATTTT
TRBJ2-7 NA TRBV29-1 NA CSVDVGRGSEQYF TGCAGCGTTGATGTGGGGAGGGGGAGCGAGCAGTACTTC
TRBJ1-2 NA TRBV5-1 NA CASSLGSGRGYTF TGCGCCAGCAGCTTGGGCTCAGGAAGGGGCTACACCTTC
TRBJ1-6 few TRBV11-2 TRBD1 CASSPGTARGQAPLHF TGTGCCAGCAGCCCGGGGACAGCAAGGGGTCAAGCACCCCTCCACTTT
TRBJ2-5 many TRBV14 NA CASSQSFETQYF TGTGCCAGCAGCCAAAGCTTCGAGACCCAGTACTTC
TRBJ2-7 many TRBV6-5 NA CASSWRDSSYEQYF TGTGCCAGCAGTTGGAGGGACTCGTCCTACGAGCAGTACTTC
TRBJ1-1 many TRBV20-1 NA CSARVPDRPNTEAFF TGCAGTGCTAGAGTCCCCGACAGGCCGAACACTGAAGCTTTCTTT
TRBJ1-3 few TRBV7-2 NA CASREERGTGNTIYF TGTGCCAGCAGAGAGGAGAGGGGCACTGGAAACACCATATATTTT
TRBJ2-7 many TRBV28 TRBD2 CASSLLGEGLDEQYF TGTGCCAGCAGTTTATTGGGGGAGGGCCTCGACGAGCAGTACTTC
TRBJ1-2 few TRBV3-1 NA CASSQEGQGGYTF TGTGCCAGCAGCCAAGAGGGTCAGGGCGGCTACACCTTC
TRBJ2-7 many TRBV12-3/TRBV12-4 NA CASSGDPRQEQYF TGTGCCAGCAGTGGTGACCCAAGGCAGGAGCAGTACTTC
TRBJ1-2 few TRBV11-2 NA CASSLGLVYGYTF TGTGCCAGCAGCCTTGGGCTGGTCTATGGCTACACCTTC
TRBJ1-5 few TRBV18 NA CASSPEQNQPQHF TGTGCCAGCTCACCAGAGCAGAATCAGCCCCAGCATTTT
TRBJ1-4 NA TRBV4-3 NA CASSQDGREANEKLFF TGCGCCAGCAGCCAAGATGGTAGGGAGGCTAATGAAAAACTGTTTTTT
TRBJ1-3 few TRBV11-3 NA CASSSEFSGNTIYF TGTGCCAGCAGCTCGGAGTTCTCTGGAAACACCATATATTTT
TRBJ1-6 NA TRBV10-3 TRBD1 CAISTGTVPGSPLHF TGTGCCATCAGTACCGGGACAGTGCCAGGGTCACCCCTCCACTTT
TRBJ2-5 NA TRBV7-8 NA CASSRLSAVVETQYF TGTGCCAGCAGCCGCTTGAGTGCGGTCGTAGAGACCCAGTACTTC
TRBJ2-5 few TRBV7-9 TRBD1 CASSYGDRVQETQYF TGTGCCAGCAGCTATGGGGACAGGGTTCAAGAGACCCAGTACTTC
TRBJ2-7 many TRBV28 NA CASSPGYYEQYF TGTGCCAGCAGTCCCGGGTACTACGAGCAGTACTTC
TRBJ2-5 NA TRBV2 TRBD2 CASSPSTGGETQYF TGTGCCAGCTCGCCTTCAACGGGAGGGGAGACCCAGTACTTC
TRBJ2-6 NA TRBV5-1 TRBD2 CASSLIIGGSRGANVLTF TGCGCCAGCAGCTTGATTATCGGGGGGTCCCGGGGGGCCAACGTCCTGACTTTC
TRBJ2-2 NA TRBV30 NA CAWSQDSYTGELFF TGTGCCTGGAGTCAGGACTCTTACACCGGGGAGCTGTTTTTT
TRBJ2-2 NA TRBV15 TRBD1 CATSANRGGGELFF TGTGCCACCAGCGCGAACAGGGGCGGCGGGGAGCTGTTTTTT
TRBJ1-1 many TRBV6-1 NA CASTPLGTLRMNTEAFF TGTGCCAGCACGCCCCTCGGGACATTGCGAATGAACACTGAAGCTTTCTTT
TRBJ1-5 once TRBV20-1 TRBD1 CSVRDRGGQPQHF TGCAGTGTCAGAGACAGGGGCGGTCAGCCCCAGCATTTT
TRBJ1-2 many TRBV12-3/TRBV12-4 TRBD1 CASRLEGAFYGYTF TGTGCCAGCAGACTGGAGGGGGCATTTTATGGCTACACCTTC
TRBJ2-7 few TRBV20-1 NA CSARDGKLGGTYEQYF TGCAGTGCTAGAGATGGAAAGTTAGGCGGGACGTACGAGCAGTACTTC
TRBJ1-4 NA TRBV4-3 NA CASSQNRGALTILFF TGCGCCAGCAGCCAGAATCGGGGGGCCCTAACTATACTGTTTTTT
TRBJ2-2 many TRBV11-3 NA CAIDDSRRNTGELFF TGTGCCATCGATGATTCCAGAAGGAACACCGGGGAGCTGTTTTTT